This section outlines one T cell receptor (beta chain) sequence together with its context. Trimming stripped 5 bases from V and 8 bases from J, with 19 bases between. Germline V gene lookup returns CDR1 SEHNR and CDR2 FQNEAQ (reference sequence). The CDR3 runs 15 residues. The record originates from a study of control samples from healthy donors and cancer patients. Method: immunoSEQ multiplex PCR; TCRdb's copy keeps in-frame clones and lacks some. The data hold 180,000 or so clones, with roughly 93% observed a single time. V usage is TRBV7-9 and J usage is TRBJ2-1; D might be TRBD2 (5 bases). The sequenced sample was blood. The TCR was taken from a woman between 55 and 75 years old in good health. CDR3 sequence: CASSPGSLPTYEQFF. As DNA, the CDR3 is TGTGCCAGCAGCCCGGGGTCCCTCCCGACCTATGAGCAGTTCTTC.